The 14 T cell receptor beta chains reported below all come from one sample, sequenced in a study of cytotoxic CD8 clonotypes in ibrutinib-treated CLL. Profiled with immunoSEQ multiplex PCR; TCRdb holds only in-frame clones, not every one. The sample yields fewer than 400,000 clones, roughly two thirds seen once. The material was PBMCs, obtained after 36 months of ibrutinib treatment. The source is a human donor with chronic lymphocytic leukemia.

The V and J genes are TRBV4-1 and TRBJ1-3; tentative D call: TRBD1 (6 bases). CDR1 and CDR2 from the germline V gene are MGHRA and YSYEKL. The CDR3 extends over 15 amino acids. The germline V and J ends were trimmed by 0 bases and 7 bases, with 13 bases remaining between them. Here the CDR3 DNA reads TGCGCCAGCAGCCAAGACAGGGGTCGGGGTAACACCATATATTTT. Its protein is CASSQDRGRGNTIYF.

This clone occurred a few times. The rearrangement links TRBV6-6 to TRBJ2-5; the D gene could be TRBD1 or TRBD2 (5 bases each). The CDR3 extends over 15 amino acids. Germline V gene lookup returns CDR1 MNHNY and CDR2 SVGAGI (reference sequence). V lost 0 bases, J lost 0 bases, and 8 bases lay in between. The CDR3 bases are TGTGCCAGCAGTTACTCGTGGGGGTACCAAGAGACCCAGTACTTC. Its protein is CASSYSWGYQETQYF.

This clone has just a few counts. This rearrangement joins TRBV19 to TRBJ1-2; no clear D. Trimming cost V 4 bases and J 5 bases, with 5 bases left between them. The germline gives CDR1 LNHDA, CDR2 SQIVND (reference sequence). This CDR3 has 11 residues. The CDR3 sequence: CASSSGYGYTF. Written as DNA, the CDR3 is TGTGCCAGTAGTAGCGGGTATGGCTACACCTTC. The full variable domain, rest sourced from reference TRBV19 and TRBJ1-2, is DGGITQSPKYLFRKEGQNVTLSCEQNLNHDAMYWYRQDPGQGLRLIYYSQIVNDFQKGDIAEGYSVSREKKESFPLTVTSAQKNPTAFYLCASSSGYGYTFGSGTRLTVV.

This chain connects TRBV11-2 to TRBJ2-1, with 13 bases that match TRBD2. The ends lost 1 base at V and 8 bases at J; junction bases unmatched: 11. The CDR3 runs 18 residues. CDR1 is SGHAT, CDR2 FQNNGV, per germline. The CDR3 here is CASSLGGGLAGEGDEQFF. In DNA form, the CDR3 reads TGTGCCAGCAGCTTAGGCGGAGGACTAGCGGGAGAGGGTGATGAGCAGTTCTTC.

The table lists this clone with a count of one. This chain connects TRBV10-3 to TRBJ2-3, with TRBD2 matching 7 bases. Germline V CDR1 and CDR2: ENHRY, SYGVKD. V shed 5 bases, J shed 0 bases, and the junction held 2 bases outside the gene matches. CDR3 size: 14 residues. This chain's CDR3 is CAISSGISTDTQYF. The CDR3 nucleotides read TGTGCCATCAGTAGCGGGATCAGCACAGATACGCAGTATTTT.

The sample holds a few counts of this clone. The chain joins TRBV19 to TRBJ1-4; 7 positions match TRBD1. Germline CDR1 LNHDA, CDR2 SQIVND (reference sequence). The CDR3 sequence is 16 residues long. V lost 5 bases and J lost 1; bases outside the gene matches: 7. CDR3 region: CASSPLYRGTNEKLFF. CDR3 nucleotides: TGTGCCAGTAGTCCGCTGTACAGGGGAACTAATGAAAAACTGTTTTTT.

V gene TRBV30 combines with J gene TRBJ1-5; no clear D. The germline CDR1 and CDR2 sequences are GTSNPN and SVGIG (reference sequence). This CDR3 has 14 residues. With 2 bases removed from V and 0 bases from J, the gap between germline ends came to 8 bases. The CDR3 DNA follows: TGTGCCTGGAGTAGGAAGGGTAGCAATCAGCCCCAGCATTTT. Translating it yields CAWSRKGSNQPQHF.

The rearrangement uses TRBV4-3 and TRBJ2-3; D uncertain. The length of the CDR3 is 14 residues. Germline-derived CDR1 and CDR2 are LGHNA and YSLEER. With 4 bases removed from V and 4 bases from J, the gap between germline ends came to 12 bases. Written as DNA, the CDR3 is TGCGCCAGCAGCCTTACGAGATCTGCAGATACGCAGTATTTT. It yields the protein CASSLTRSADTQYF.

The chain joins TRBV4-3 to TRBJ2-7, with D possibly TRBD1 on 6 matching bases. Trimming pared 4 bases from V and 3 bases from J, leaving 13 bases between. CDR1 is LGHNA, CDR2 YSLEER, per germline. This CDR3 is 14 amino acids long. CDR3 DNA sequence: TGCGCCAGCAGCCCAGGGGTGGTTTACTACGAGCAGTACTTC. Translation: CASSPGVVYYEQYF.

The chain is built from TRBV5-1 and TRBJ1-1, with a tentative D call TRBD1 (5 bases). Germline values: CDR1 SGHRS, CDR2 YFSETQ. CDR3 length equals 14 residues. V gave up 3 bases and J gave up 1 base, with 10 bases separating them. CDR3 DNA: TGCGCCAGCAGCTCCCGCGGGGGGAACACTGAAGCTTTCTTT. As protein: CASSSRGGNTEAFF.

The chain recombines TRBV10-3 with TRBJ2-3; possibly TRBD1 or TRBD2 for D (5 bases each). Looked up from germline, CDR1 is ENHRY and CDR2 is SYGVKD. The CDR3 runs to 19 residues. Trimming removed 4 bases from V and 0 bases from J, with 23 bases in between. Here the CDR3 reads CAISVTGTNRAASTDTQYF. CDR3 nucleotide sequence: TGTGCCATCAGTGTGACCGGGACCAACAGAGCCGCTAGCACAGATACGCAGTATTTT.

The V and J genes are TRBV20-1 and TRBJ1-2, with a possible D match to TRBD1 (5 bases). The CDR3 runs 10 residues. CDR1 is DFQATT and CDR2 is SNEGSKA in the germline V gene (reference sequence). V lost 7 bases and J 2 bases, leaving 5 bases between the germline ends. The CDR3 here is CSGQNYGYTF. CDR3 nucleotide sequence: TGCAGTGGACAGAACTATGGCTACACCTTC.

The table lists this clone with a few counts. CDR3 loop: CAISKDSNTEAFF. Here the CDR3 DNA reads TGTGCCATCAGTAAAGACAGCAACACTGAAGCTTTCTTT. This rearrangement joins TRBV10-3 to TRBJ1-1; TRBD1 is a possible D gene (5 bases). Per the germline V gene, CDR1 is ENHRY and CDR2 is SYGVKD. The CDR3 is 13 amino acids. V lost 5 bases to trimming and J lost 2 bases, with 9 bases between them.

The chain combines TRBV5-1 with TRBJ2-1; 7 nucleotides align to TRBD2. Germline V CDR1 and CDR2: SGHRS, YFSETQ. The CDR3 has 14 amino acids. V dropped 4 bases and J dropped 8; count of bases not matched to a gene: 9. CDR3: CASSLQPSGYEQFF. The CDR3 DNA sequence: TGCGCCAGCAGCCTCCAGCCTAGCGGTTATGAGCAGTTCTTC.